One sample yielded the 10 T cell receptor beta chains listed below, sequenced in a study of blood T cell repertoires in COVID-19. Profiling relied on immunoSEQ multiplex PCR, and the TCRdb table lists in-frame clones only, not all of them. Of under 200,000 clones detected, 85% appear once; the ten largest clones hold roughly 5.4%. Sequencing was carried out using peripheral blood. The receptors shown here come from a woman aged 45-59 years with COVID-19, enrolled during active disease.

The count of this clone is one. This CDR3 is CASSRTGGNQPQHF. CDR3 DNA: TGTGCCAGCAGTCGCACGGGGGGCAATCAGCCCCAGCATTTT. The chain links TRBV27 to TRBJ1-5; D perhaps matches TRBD1 (5 bases). This CDR3 is built from 14 residues. Germline values: CDR1 MNHEY, CDR2 SMNVEV (reference sequence). V gave up 5 bases and J gave up 2 bases, with 10 bases separating them.

The rearrangement joins TRBV20-1 to TRBJ1-1; 7 bases fit TRBD1. The CDR3 has 13 amino acids. From germline, CDR1 is DFQATT and CDR2 SNEGSKA (reference sequence). The V gene end was trimmed by 3 bases and the J gene end by 4 bases; junction bases not matched to a gene: 5. CDR3 DNA: TGCAGTGCTAGTAGACAGGGAGTCACTGAAGCTTTCTTT. Its translation is CSASRQGVTEAFF.

The chain joins TRBV6-5 to TRBJ2-7, with D possibly matching TRBD1 (6 bases). The V gene lost 0 bases and the J gene lost 3 bases, with 15 bases spanning the gap. The CDR3 sequence is 16 residues long. Per the germline V gene, CDR1 is MNHEY and CDR2 is SVGAGI. In DNA, the CDR3 is TGTGCCAGCAGTTACTCGAAGGACAGTGACCTCTACGAGCAGTACTTC. Residues: CASSYSKDSDLYEQYF.

The J gene is TRBJ2-3, the V gene TRBV7-9; 8 bases are shared with TRBD2. Germline V gene lookup returns CDR1 SEHNR and CDR2 FQNEAQ (reference sequence). V lost 5 bases and J lost 1; bases outside the gene matches: 5. This CDR3 has 15 residues. CDR3 in amino acids: CASSPFGGGTDTQYF. The CDR3 DNA reads TGTGCCAGCAGCCCCTTCGGGGGGGGCACAGATACGCAGTATTTT.

With respect to this clone: The identical CDR3 is also encoded by other nucleotide sequences in the sample. The rearrangement joins TRBV18 to TRBJ1-3; D is possibly TRBD1 (6 bases). This CDR3 comprises 14 residues. The V gene lost 6 bases and the J gene lost 2 bases, with 11 bases spanning the gap. Looked up from germline, CDR1 is KGHSH and CDR2 is LQKENI. DNA for the CDR3: TGTGCCAGCTCGCCCCAGGGGCCTGGAAACACCATATATTTT. Amino acid sequence: CASSPQGPGNTIYF.

This rearrangement joins TRBV2 to TRBJ1-5; 9 bases map to TRBD1. The CDR3 has 15 amino acids. V shed 6 bases and J 2 bases; nucleotides not matched to a gene: 5. Germline-derived CDR1 and CDR2 are SNHLY and FYNNEI. The CDR3 loop is CASRPGQGGNQPQHF. The CDR3 DNA follows: TGTGCCAGCAGACCGGGACAGGGAGGCAATCAGCCCCAGCATTTT.

The chain has TRBV3-1 (or the pseudogene TRBV3-2) and TRBJ2-2; possible D gene TRBD1, 6 bases. Germline loops: CDR1 LGHDT, CDR2 YNNKEL (reference sequence). The CDR3 spans 14 residues. V was pared by 4 bases and J by 6 bases, with 12 bases between. The CDR3, as DNA: TGTGCCAGCAGCCTCCCAGCAGGGGCCGGGGAGCTGTTTTTT. Translated: CASSLPAGAGELFF.

This clone was recorded only once. This chain links TRBV7-2 with TRBJ1-2; D is perhaps TRBD1 (5 bases). The CDR3 is 15 amino acids. Trimming stripped 1 base from V and 7 bases from J, with 16 bases between. Per germline, CDR1 SGHTA and CDR2 FQGNSA. The chain's CDR3 is CASSLEGREGGGYTF. DNA of the CDR3: TGTGCCAGCAGCTTAGAGGGCAGGGAGGGAGGTGGCTACACCTTC.

This chain joins TRBV20-1 and TRBJ1-2; no firm D call. The germline V gene has CDR1 DFQATT and CDR2 SNEGSKA (reference sequence). CDR3 length: 11 residues. V lost 5 bases and J lost 6, with 10 bases in between. CDR3 bases: TGCAGTGCTTGGCGGGAGGATGGCTACACCTTC. Encoded protein: CSAWREDGYTF.

The CDR3 DNA is TGTGCCAGCAGCTTAACGGGGAGGGGGGCCCTCCAAGAGACCCAGTACTTC. Translated, it gives CASSLTGRGALQETQYF. This chain joins TRBV7-3 and TRBJ2-5; D possibly corresponds to TRBD2 (7 bases). Trimming shortened V by 0 bases and J by 1 base, and 15 bases separated the two germline ends. This CDR3 comprises 17 residues. Germline values: CDR1 SGHTA, CDR2 FQGTGA.